The entry that follows covers one T cell receptor (beta chain) sequence. Per germline, CDR1 SGHRS and CDR2 YFSETQ. The CDR3 is 15 amino acids. The PCR ran on 60 Vbeta and 13 Jbeta primers. Original data processing: The count from a later analysis was roughly 80 million unique TCR beta chains, some 11 million of them shared. Sequenced by immunoSEQ multiplex PCR; TCRdb stores in-frame clones only, minus some. From that table come the V and J calls and clone size; the DNA was used to work out D and trimming. The sample holds some 190,000 clones, approximately 87% seen once. The data stem from a study of cytomegalovirus exposure and HLA in healthy donors. Across the whole study: Of all 360 or so donors who were genotyped, about 84% belonged to the Caucasian-associated ancestry cluster.

This sequence originates from a man aged 30 to 45 in good health and CMV-seronegative. V and J are TRBV5-1 and TRBJ2-5, with 10 bases aligning to TRBD1. The better agreement between TRBJ2-7 and the DNA end casts doubt on the J call. Material for sequencing was PBMCs. CDR3 nucleotide sequence: TGCGCCAGCAGCTTTCTATTTGGGACAGGGGCCGAGCAGTACTTC. Encoded protein: CASSFLFGTGAEQYF.